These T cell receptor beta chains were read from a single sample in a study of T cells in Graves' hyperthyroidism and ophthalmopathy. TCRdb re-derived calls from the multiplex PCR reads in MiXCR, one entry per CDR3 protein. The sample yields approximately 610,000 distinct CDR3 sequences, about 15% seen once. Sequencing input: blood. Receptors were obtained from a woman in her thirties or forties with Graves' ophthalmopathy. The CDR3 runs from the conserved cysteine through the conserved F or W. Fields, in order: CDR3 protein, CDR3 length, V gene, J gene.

CASSFERQGVYSPLHF,16,TRBV7-8,TRBJ1-6
CASSHLTGTAPGELFF,16,TRBV4-3,TRBJ2-2
CASSPDRQEPIYGYTF,16,TRBV11-3,TRBJ1-2
CATSEIAGFGVETQYF,16,TRBV24-1,TRBJ2-5
CASSLIAEEETQYF,14,TRBV7-2,TRBJ2-5
CASTTLIAGSINYEQYF,17,TRBV6-2/TRBV6-3,TRBJ2-7
CVVPQRESYEQYF,13,TRBV19,TRBJ2-7
CASSIAVSSYEQYF,14,TRBV19,TRBJ2-7
CASRASGRRNEQYF,14,TRBV6-1,TRBJ2-7
CASSPTDRAEGAEAFF,16,TRBV19,TRBJ1-1
CASSLSVSYEQYF,13,TRBV5-1,TRBJ2-7
CATSEGSNQPQHF,13,TRBV15,TRBJ1-5